Below, 27 T cell receptor beta chains from the same sample are listed, as sequenced in a study of cytomegalovirus exposure and HLA in healthy donors. Assay: immunoSEQ multiplex PCR; the TCRdb copy retains only in-frame clones and omits some. Of approximately 150,000 clones listed, more than 80% are singletons. Sequenced sample: PBMCs. The receptors come from a woman aged 18-29 years in good health and CMV-seropositive.

This chain links TRBV28 with TRBJ1-6; 9 bases map to TRBD1. Germline CDR1 and CDR2: MDHEN and SYDVKM. The CDR3 totals 14 residues. Trimming cost V 5 bases and J 9 bases; bases outside gene matches: 5. CDR3 loop: CASSPRDRVSPLHF. The CDR3 DNA is TGTGCCAGCAGTCCCAGGGACAGGGTTTCACCCCTCCACTTT.

This clone was seen only once. The rearrangement links TRBV11-2 to TRBJ2-5, with D possibly matching TRBD1 (5 bases). In germline, CDR1 is SGHAT, CDR2 FQNNGV. The CDR3 is 14 residues long. The V and J ends lost 3 bases and 8 bases respectively, with 16 bases between them. The CDR3 loop is CASSFTGSTETQYF. As DNA, the CDR3 is TGTGCCAGCAGCTTTACAGGCTCCACCGAAACCCAGTACTTC.

This sequence joins TRBV19 and TRBJ2-1; 12 bases align to TRBD2. Trimming took 4 bases from V and 6 from J; bases not matched to a gene: 7. The CDR3 is 16 amino acids. Germline CDR1 is LNHDA and CDR2 is SQIVND (reference sequence). The CDR3 loop is CASSNPLAGGFNEQFF. DNA for the CDR3: TGTGCCAGTAGTAACCCGCTAGCGGGAGGGTTCAATGAGCAGTTCTTC.

The V and J genes are TRBV4-3 and TRBJ2-4; no clear D gene. CDR1 LGHNA and CDR2 YSLEER come from the germline V gene. The CDR3 runs to 18 residues. Trimming stripped 0 bases from V and 0 bases from J, with 15 bases between. CDR3 DNA: TGCGCCAGCAGCCAAGATTGGGTAAACAGCCTAGCCAAAAACATTCAGTACTTC. It yields the protein CASSQDWVNSLAKNIQYF.

The rearrangement uses TRBV6-1 and TRBJ2-3; 9 bases match TRBD2. The V and J ends lost 2 bases and 4 bases, in that order; junction bases with no gene match: 13. The V gene's germline CDR1 is MNHNS and CDR2 SASEGT. This CDR3 has 18 amino acids. The chain's CDR3 is CASSEHWRSGSMADTQYF. For the CDR3, the DNA is TGTGCCAGCAGTGAACACTGGCGTAGCGGGAGTATGGCAGATACGCAGTATTTT.

The gene calls are TRBV29-1 and TRBJ2-3, with 13 bases fitting TRBD2. The junction had 4 bases not matched to a gene; V was cut back by 5 bases and J by 5 bases. Germline V gives CDR1 SQVTM, CDR2 ANQGSEA. The length of the CDR3 is 14 residues. In DNA form, the CDR3 reads TGCAGCGTTACACTAGCGGGAGGGATAGATACGCAGTATTTT. Its translation is CSVTLAGGIDTQYF.

This chain connects TRBV6-5 to TRBJ2-7, with TRBD1 matching over 7 bases. V trimming: 7 bases; J trimming: 2 bases; junction bases outside the gene matches: 8. Germline V gene sequence: CDR1 MNHEY, CDR2 SVGAGI. The CDR3 contains 14 residues. The CDR3: CASNKGDSTYEQYF. The CDR3 bases are TGTGCCAGCAATAAGGGGGACAGTACCTACGAGCAGTACTTC.

The chain carries TRBV7-2 and TRBJ1-2; the match to TRBD1 covers 8 bases. The CDR3 covers 17 residues. Per germline, CDR1 SGHTA and CDR2 FQGNSA. J gave up 3 bases and V 3 bases, and 12 bases lay outside the gene matches. DNA of the CDR3: TGTGCCAGCAGCTTTTCATCCCAGGGGGCGCTTGACTATGGCTACACCTTC. Its translation: CASSFSSQGALDYGYTF.

J is TRBJ1-4 and V is TRBV2, with 10 bases identical to TRBD1. This CDR3 region has 15 residues. CDR1 and CDR2 (germline): SNHLY, FYNNEI. The V gene end was trimmed by 10 bases and the J gene end by 0 bases; junction bases not matched to a gene: 5. The CDR3 loop reads CATTGTGATNEKLFF. The CDR3 DNA sequence: TGTGCCACTACCGGGACAGGGGCAACTAATGAAAAACTGTTTTTT.

The chain combines TRBV19 with TRBJ2-5; possible D gene TRBD1, 7 bases. V was shortened by 4 bases and J by 1 base, with 13 bases between the two germline ends. The CDR3 runs 15 residues. The germline gives CDR1 LNHDA, CDR2 SQIVND (reference sequence). The DNA of the CDR3 is TGTGCCAGTAGTACAGGGGGGCGCCTCCAAGAGACCCAGTACTTC. It translates to CASSTGGRLQETQYF.

The V call is TRBV7-9, the J call TRBJ2-2; D is uncertain. In germline, CDR1 is SEHNR, CDR2 FQNEAQ (reference sequence). This CDR3 has 15 amino acids. V lost 3 bases and J lost 0, with 8 bases in between. The DNA of the CDR3 is TGTGCCAGCAGCTTCGTAGCCCCGAACACCGGGGAGCTGTTTTTT. This codes for CASSFVAPNTGELFF.

This sequence joins TRBV5-1 and TRBJ2-7; 8 bases align to TRBD1. Germline V gene sequence: CDR1 SGHRS, CDR2 YFSETQ. The V gene end was trimmed by 1 base and the J gene end by 6 bases; junction bases not matched to a gene: 6. The CDR3 runs 14 residues. The CDR3: CASSLPGQVGEQYF. The CDR3 DNA is TGCGCCAGCAGCTTGCCGGGACAGGTTGGCGAGCAGTACTTC.

This clone is a singleton in its sample. The rearrangement links TRBV7-6 to TRBJ1-6, with 8 bases lining up with TRBD1. Germline CDR1 and CDR2: SGHVS and FNYEAQ. V trimming: 2 bases; J trimming: 3 bases; junction bases outside the gene matches: 3. CDR3 length: 16 amino acids. The CDR3 coding sequence is TGTGCCAGCAGCTTAAAAACAGGGGGCTATAATTCACCCCTCCACTTT. Amino acids: CASSLKTGGYNSPLHF.

This clone was counted a few times. The chain has TRBV7-8 and TRBJ2-1; no definite D call. The CDR3 is 18 residues long. V was pared by 7 bases and J by 0 bases, with 22 bases between. Germline V lookup: CDR1 SGHVS, CDR2 FQNEAQ. CDR3 sequence: CASTPLGASRSSYNEQFF. The CDR3 DNA follows: TGTGCCAGCACCCCCCTGGGCGCGTCCCGTAGCTCCTACAATGAGCAGTTCTTC.

CDR3 in DNA: TGTGCCAGCAGTCGGGGACAGGGGGGATACGAGCAGTACTTC. It codes for CASSRGQGGYEQYF. The chain links TRBV5-4 to TRBJ2-7, with 11 bases aligning to TRBD1. The ends lost 5 bases at V and 4 bases at J; junction bases unmatched: 5. The germline V gene encodes CDR1 SGHNT and CDR2 YYREEE (reference sequence). The CDR3 length is 14 residues.

The chain is built from TRBV7-9 and TRBJ2-3, with TRBD2 identical over 10 bases. This CDR3 is built from 15 residues. The germline gives CDR1 SEHNR, CDR2 FQNEAQ (reference sequence). The V gene end was trimmed by 5 bases and the J gene end by 3 bases; junction bases not matched to a gene: 5. Here the CDR3 DNA reads TGTGCCAGCAGCCGCGGACTAGCGGCTACAGATACGCAGTATTTT. Its protein product is CASSRGLAATDTQYF. Full variable domain (remainder filled in from reference TRBV7-9 and TRBJ2-3): DTGVSQNPRHKITKRGQNVTFRCDPISEHNRLYWYRQTLGQGPEFLTYFQNEAQLEKSRLLSDRFSAERPKGSFSTLEIQRTEQGDSAMYLCASSRGLAATDTQYFGPGTRLTVL.

The chain recombines TRBV27 with TRBJ2-1; 11 bases fit TRBD2. Germline-derived CDR1 and CDR2 are MNHEY and SMNVEV (reference sequence). This CDR3 comprises 16 residues. V gave up 2 bases and J gave up 7 bases; unmatched junction bases: 7. The CDR3 DNA sequence: TGTGCCAGCAGTTTAACTGCGGGACTAGCGGCAAATGAGCAGTTCTTC. Translation: CASSLTAGLAANEQFF.

V and J are TRBV4-1 and TRBJ2-1; 11 bases are shared with TRBD2. J gave up 7 bases and V 1 base, and 9 bases lay outside the gene matches. This CDR3 is 17 amino acids long. Germline V gene sequence: CDR1 MGHRA, CDR2 YSYEKL. CDR3 amino acids: CASSQASTSGIMNEQFF. Here the CDR3 DNA reads TGCGCCAGCAGCCAAGCATCGACTAGCGGGATTATGAATGAGCAGTTCTTC.

The chain recombines TRBV6-5 with TRBJ1-4; no clear D gene. V was shortened by 5 bases and J by 2 bases, with 12 bases between the two germline ends. Germline CDR1 is MNHEY and CDR2 is SVGAGI. CDR3 length: 15 amino acids. Here the CDR3 reads CASSTQVATNEKLFF. The CDR3 region has the DNA TGTGCCAGCAGTACCCAGGTGGCTACTAATGAAAAACTGTTTTTT.

The rearrangement uses TRBV18 and TRBJ2-7, with D possibly being TRBD2 (5 bases). The ends were cut back, 2 bases at V and 5 bases at J, with 13 bases in the middle. This CDR3 has 14 amino acids. Per germline, CDR1 KGHSH and CDR2 LQKENI. In DNA form, the CDR3 reads TGTGCCAGCTCACCAATAGAGGGTGTCCACGAGCAGTACTTC. It encodes CASSPIEGVHEQYF.

The chain couples TRBV28 to TRBJ1-1; tentative D call: TRBD1 (6 bases). Germline lookup yields CDR1 MDHEN and CDR2 SYDVKM. V lost 6 bases and J 5 bases, leaving 16 bases between the germline ends. The CDR3 extends over 14 amino acids. CDR3 sequence (DNA): TGTGCCAGCAGACCGGGGGGACAAGGGACTGAAGCTTTCTTT. This translates into CASRPGGQGTEAFF.

This chain uses TRBV4-2 with TRBJ2-3; 8 bases agree with TRBD2. Germline-derived CDR1 and CDR2 are LGHNA and YNFKEQ. The CDR3 runs to 15 residues. The ends lost 7 bases at V and 0 bases at J; junction bases unmatched: 6. CDR3 amino acids: CASTRGGGSTDTQYF. CDR3 bases: TGTGCCAGCACCCGTGGCGGGGGGAGCACAGATACGCAGTATTTT.

The J gene is TRBJ2-2, the V gene TRBV7-2, with TRBD2 identical over 12 bases. CDR1 and CDR2 from the germline V gene are SGHTA and FQGNSA. J was trimmed by 5 bases and V by 5 bases; bases with no gene match: 6. The length of the CDR3 is 16 residues. CDR3 region: CASSHRTSGVTGELFF. As DNA, the CDR3 is TGTGCCAGCAGCCACCGGACTAGCGGGGTAACCGGGGAGCTGTTTTTT.

The chain uses TRBV7-9 and TRBJ1-5, with TRBD1 identical over 9 bases. J lost 9 bases, V lost 1 base, and 4 bases had no gene match. Germline CDR1 and CDR2: SEHNR and FQNEAQ (reference sequence). The CDR3 extends over 14 amino acids. The CDR3 DNA follows: TGTGCCAGCAGCTTAGGGGACAGGGAAAGGCCCCAGCATTTT. The encoded protein is CASSLGDRERPQHF.

This chain links TRBV18 with TRBJ1-1; TRBD1 aligns across 9 bases. With V trimmed by 3 bases and J by 0 bases, 14 bases remained unmatched. From germline, CDR1 is KGHSH and CDR2 LQKENI. The CDR3 runs to 19 residues. The CDR3 DNA sequence: TGTGCCAGCTCACCGGTTACAGGGGGCAGCTCTATCATGAACACTGAAGCTTTCTTT. Protein: CASSPVTGGSSIMNTEAFF.

The chain couples TRBV29-1 to TRBJ2-1, with a weak D call TRBD1 (7 bases). In germline, CDR1 is SQVTM, CDR2 ANQGSEA. V lost 7 bases, J lost 9 bases, and 19 bases lay in between. The CDR3 spans 13 residues. The CDR3 here is CSAYRAQGGEQFF. The CDR3, as DNA: TGCAGCGCCTACAGGGCCCAGGGGGGTGAGCAGTTCTTC.

The J gene is TRBJ2-7, the V gene TRBV7-9, with D maybe TRBD1 (6 bases). The germline gives CDR1 SEHNR, CDR2 FQNEAQ (reference sequence). With 5 bases removed from V and 2 bases from J, the gap between germline ends came to 16 bases. The CDR3 length is 15 residues. The CDR3: CASSPDRSGAYEQYF. The CDR3, as DNA: TGTGCCAGCAGCCCCGACAGGAGTGGCGCCTACGAGCAGTACTTC.